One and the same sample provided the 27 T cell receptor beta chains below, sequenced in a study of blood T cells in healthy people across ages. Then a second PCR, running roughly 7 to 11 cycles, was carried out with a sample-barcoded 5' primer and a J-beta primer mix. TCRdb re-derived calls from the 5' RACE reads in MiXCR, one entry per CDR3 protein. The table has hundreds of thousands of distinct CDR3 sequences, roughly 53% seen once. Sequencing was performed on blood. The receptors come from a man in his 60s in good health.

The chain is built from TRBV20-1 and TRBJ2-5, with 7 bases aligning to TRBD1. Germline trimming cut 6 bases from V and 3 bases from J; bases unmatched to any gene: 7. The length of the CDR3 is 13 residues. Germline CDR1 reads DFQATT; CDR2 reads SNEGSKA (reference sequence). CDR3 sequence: CSARTGQKETQYF. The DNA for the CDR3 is TGCAGTGCCAGGACAGGTCAAAAAGAGACCCAGTACTTC.

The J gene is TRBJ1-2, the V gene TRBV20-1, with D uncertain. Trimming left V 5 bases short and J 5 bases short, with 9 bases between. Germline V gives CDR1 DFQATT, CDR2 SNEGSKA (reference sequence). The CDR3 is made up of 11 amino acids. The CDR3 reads CSAARLYGYTF. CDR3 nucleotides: TGCAGTGCTGCCCGGCTTTATGGCTACACCTTC.

CDR3 loop: CASRQVNSYNEQFF. The CDR3 DNA is TGTGCCAGCAGGCAGGTAAACTCCTACAATGAGCAGTTCTTC. This chain links TRBV7-9 with TRBJ2-1; D uncertain. This CDR3 spans 14 amino acids. CDR1 is SEHNR and CDR2 is FQNEAQ in the germline V gene (reference sequence). Trimming took 6 bases from V and 0 from J, leaving 9 bases between them. The entire variable domain, with the rest obtained from reference TRBV7-9 and TRBJ2-1, is as follows: DTGVSQNPRHKITKRGQNVTFRCDPISEHNRLYWYRQTLGQGPEFLTYFQNEAQLEKSRLLSDRFSAERPKGSFSTLEIQRTEQGDSAMYLCASRQVNSYNEQFFGPGTRLTVL.

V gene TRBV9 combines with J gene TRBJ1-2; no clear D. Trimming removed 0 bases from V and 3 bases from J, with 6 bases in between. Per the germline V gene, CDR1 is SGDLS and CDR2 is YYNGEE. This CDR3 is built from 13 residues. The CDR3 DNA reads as TGTGCCAGCAGCGTAGGTCAGCACTATGGCTACACCTTC. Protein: CASSVGQHYGYTF.

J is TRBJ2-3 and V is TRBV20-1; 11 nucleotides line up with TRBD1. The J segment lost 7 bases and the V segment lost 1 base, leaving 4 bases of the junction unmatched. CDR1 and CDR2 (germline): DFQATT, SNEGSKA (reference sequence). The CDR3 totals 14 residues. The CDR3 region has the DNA TGCAGTGCTAGAGGGGACAGGGGGACATATACGCAGTATTTT. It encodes CSARGDRGTYTQYF.

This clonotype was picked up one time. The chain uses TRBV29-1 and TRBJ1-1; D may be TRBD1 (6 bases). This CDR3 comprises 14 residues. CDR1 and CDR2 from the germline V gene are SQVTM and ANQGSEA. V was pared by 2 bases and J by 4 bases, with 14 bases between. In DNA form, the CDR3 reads TGCAGCGTTGAACAGGGGAGTGGGGTCACTGAAGCTTTCTTT. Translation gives CSVEQGSGVTEAFF.

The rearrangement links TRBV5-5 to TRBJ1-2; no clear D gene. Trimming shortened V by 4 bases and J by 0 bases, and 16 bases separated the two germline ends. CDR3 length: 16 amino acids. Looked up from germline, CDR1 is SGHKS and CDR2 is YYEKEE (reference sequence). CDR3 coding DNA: TGTGCCAGCAGCCGGCCGCGCGGCCCAGCTAACTATGGCTACACCTTC. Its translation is CASSRPRGPANYGYTF. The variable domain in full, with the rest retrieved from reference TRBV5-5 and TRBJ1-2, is DAGVTQSPTHLIKTRGQQVTLRCSPISGHKSVSWYQQVLGQGPQFIFQYYEKEERGRGNFPDRFSARQFPNYSSELNVNALLLGDSALYLCASSRPRGPANYGYTFGSGTRLTVV.

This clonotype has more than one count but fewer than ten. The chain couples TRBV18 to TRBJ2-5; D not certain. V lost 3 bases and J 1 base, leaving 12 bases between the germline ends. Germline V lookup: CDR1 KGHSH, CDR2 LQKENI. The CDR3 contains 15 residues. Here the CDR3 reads CASSPSGSSQETQYF. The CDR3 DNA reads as TGTGCCAGCTCACCTTCGGGCTCTAGCCAAGAGACCCAGTACTTC.

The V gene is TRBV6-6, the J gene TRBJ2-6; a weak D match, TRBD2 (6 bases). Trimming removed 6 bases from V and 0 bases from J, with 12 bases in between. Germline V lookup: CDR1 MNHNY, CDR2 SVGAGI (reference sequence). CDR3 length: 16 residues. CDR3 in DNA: TGTGCCAGCAGCTTGGGAGGTGACTCTGGGGCCAACGTCCTGACTTTC. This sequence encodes CASSLGGDSGANVLTF.

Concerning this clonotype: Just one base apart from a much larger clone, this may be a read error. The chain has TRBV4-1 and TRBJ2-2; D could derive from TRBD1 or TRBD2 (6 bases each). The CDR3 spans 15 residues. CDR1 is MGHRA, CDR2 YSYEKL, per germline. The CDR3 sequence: CASSQVSGATGELSF. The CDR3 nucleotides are TGCGCCAGCAGCCAAGTCTCGGGGGCCACCGGGGAGCTGTCTTTT.

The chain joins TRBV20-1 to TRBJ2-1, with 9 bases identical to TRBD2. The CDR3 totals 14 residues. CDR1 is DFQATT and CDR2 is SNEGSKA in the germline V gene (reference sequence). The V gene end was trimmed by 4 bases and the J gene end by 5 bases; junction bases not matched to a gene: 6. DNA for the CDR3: TGCAGTGCTACGCTAGCGGGGCGGCACAATGAGCAGTTCTTC. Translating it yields CSATLAGRHNEQFF.

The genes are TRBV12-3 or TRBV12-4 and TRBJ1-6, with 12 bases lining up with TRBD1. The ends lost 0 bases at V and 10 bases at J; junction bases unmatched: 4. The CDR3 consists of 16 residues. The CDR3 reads CASSLAGQGARSPLHF. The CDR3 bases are TGTGCCAGCAGTTTAGCGGGACAGGGGGCTCGATCACCCCTCCACTTT.

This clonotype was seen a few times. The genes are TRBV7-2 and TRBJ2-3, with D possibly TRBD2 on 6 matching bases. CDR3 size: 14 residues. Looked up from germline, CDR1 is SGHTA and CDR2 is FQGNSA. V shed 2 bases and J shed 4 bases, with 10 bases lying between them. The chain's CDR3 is CASSLTPGADTQYF. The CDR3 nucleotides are TGTGCCAGCAGCTTAACCCCGGGGGCAGATACGCAGTATTTT.

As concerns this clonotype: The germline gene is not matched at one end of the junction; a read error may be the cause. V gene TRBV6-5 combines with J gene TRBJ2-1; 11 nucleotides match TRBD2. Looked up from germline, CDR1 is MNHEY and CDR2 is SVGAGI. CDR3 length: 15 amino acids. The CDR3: CTSSLLLAGADEQFF. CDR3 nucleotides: TGTACCAGCAGCCTCCTACTAGCGGGGGCGGATGAGCAGTTCTTC.

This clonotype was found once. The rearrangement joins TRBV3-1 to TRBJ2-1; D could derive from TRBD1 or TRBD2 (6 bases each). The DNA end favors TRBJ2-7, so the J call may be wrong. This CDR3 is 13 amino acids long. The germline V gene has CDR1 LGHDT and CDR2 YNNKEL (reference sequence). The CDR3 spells CASSQEEGDEQYF. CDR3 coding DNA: TGTGCCAGCAGCCAAGAGGAGGGGGACGAGCAGTACTTC.

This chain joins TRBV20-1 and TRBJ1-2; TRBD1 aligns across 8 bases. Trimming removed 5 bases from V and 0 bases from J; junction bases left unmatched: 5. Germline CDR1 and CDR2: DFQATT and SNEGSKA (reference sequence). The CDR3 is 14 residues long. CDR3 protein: CSALTGGANYGYTF. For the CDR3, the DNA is TGCAGTGCTTTAACAGGGGGAGCTAACTATGGCTACACCTTC.

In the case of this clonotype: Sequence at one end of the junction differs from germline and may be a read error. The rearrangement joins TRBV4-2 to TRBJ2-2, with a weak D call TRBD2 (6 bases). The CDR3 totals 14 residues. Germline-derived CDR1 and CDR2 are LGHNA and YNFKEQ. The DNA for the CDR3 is TGTGCCTGCAGCCAAGATCCGGGGGATGAGGAGCTGTTTTTT. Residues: CACSQDPGDEELFF.

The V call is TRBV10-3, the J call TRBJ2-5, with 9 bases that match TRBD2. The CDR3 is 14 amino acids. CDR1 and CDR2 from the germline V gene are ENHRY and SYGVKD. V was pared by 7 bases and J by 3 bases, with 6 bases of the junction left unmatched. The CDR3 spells CAIKGGGGEETQYF. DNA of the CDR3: TGTGCCATCAAAGGAGGCGGGGGGGAAGAGACCCAGTACTTC.

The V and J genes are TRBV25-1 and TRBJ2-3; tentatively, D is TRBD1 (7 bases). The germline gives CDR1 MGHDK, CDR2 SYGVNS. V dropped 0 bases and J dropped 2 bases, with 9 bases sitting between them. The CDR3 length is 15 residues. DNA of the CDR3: TGTGCCAGCAGTGAATACAGGGGGGCCACAGATACGCAGTATTTT. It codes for CASSEYRGATDTQYF.

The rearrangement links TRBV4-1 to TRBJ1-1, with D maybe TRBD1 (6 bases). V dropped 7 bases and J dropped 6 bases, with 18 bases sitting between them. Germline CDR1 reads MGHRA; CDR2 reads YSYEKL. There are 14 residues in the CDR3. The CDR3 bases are TGCGCCAGCACCATAGGGGGGGAAAGGGCTGAAGCTTTCTTT. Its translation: CASTIGGERAEAFF.

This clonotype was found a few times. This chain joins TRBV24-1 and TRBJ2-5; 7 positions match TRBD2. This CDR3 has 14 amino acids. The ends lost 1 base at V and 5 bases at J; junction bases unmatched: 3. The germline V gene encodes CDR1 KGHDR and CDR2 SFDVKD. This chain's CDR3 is CATSDFRGGETQYF. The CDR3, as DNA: TGTGCCACCAGTGATTTTCGCGGGGGTGAGACCCAGTACTTC.

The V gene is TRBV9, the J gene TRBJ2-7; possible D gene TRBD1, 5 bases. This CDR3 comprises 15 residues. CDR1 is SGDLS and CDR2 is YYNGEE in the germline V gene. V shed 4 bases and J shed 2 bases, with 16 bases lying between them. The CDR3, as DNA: TGTGCCAGCAGCCCGAGACAGTCTACAGCCTACGAGCAGTACTTC. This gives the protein CASSPRQSTAYEQYF.

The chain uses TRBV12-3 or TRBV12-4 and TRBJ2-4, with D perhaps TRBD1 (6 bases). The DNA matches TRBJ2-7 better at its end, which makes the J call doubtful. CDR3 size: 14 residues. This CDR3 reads CASSRTANPYEQYF. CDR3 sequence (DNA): TGTGCCAGCAGCCGGACAGCCAACCCCTACGAGCAGTACTTC.

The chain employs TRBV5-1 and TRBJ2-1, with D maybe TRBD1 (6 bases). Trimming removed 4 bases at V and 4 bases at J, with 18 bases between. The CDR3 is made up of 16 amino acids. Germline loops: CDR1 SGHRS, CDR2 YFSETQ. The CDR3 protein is CASSLARDNMYNEQFF. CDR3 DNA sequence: TGCGCCAGCAGCCTCGCTCGGGACAACATGTACAATGAGCAGTTCTTC.

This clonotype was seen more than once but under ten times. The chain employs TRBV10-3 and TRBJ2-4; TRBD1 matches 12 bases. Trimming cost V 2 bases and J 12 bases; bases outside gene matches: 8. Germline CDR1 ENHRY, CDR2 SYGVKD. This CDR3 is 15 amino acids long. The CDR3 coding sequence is TGTGCCATCAGTGAGGGAGGGACAGGGGGCGCGAATCAGTACTTC. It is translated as CAISEGGTGGANQYF.

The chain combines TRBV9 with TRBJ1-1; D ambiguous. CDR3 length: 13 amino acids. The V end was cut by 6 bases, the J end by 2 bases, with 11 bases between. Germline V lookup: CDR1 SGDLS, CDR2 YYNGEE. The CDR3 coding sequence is TGTGCCAGCACCGATGACCTAAACACTGAAGCTTTCTTT. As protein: CASTDDLNTEAFF.

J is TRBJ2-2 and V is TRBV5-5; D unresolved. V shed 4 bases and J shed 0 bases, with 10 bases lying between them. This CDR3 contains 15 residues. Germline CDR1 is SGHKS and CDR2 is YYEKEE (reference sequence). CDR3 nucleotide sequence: TGTGCCAGCAGCAAAGTCTATCCGAACACCGGGGAGCTGTTTTTT. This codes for CASSKVYPNTGELFF.